This is a list of T cell receptor beta chains from one sample in a study of spatial heterogeneity in lung cancer. TCRdb called the 5' RACE reads again in MiXCR, with one record for every CDR3 protein. The sample has 40,000 to 45,000 distinct CDR3 sequences, over 6.5% seen once. Sequencing was performed on PBMCs, taken at surgery. These receptors originate from a female donor with early-stage non-small cell lung cancer. The CDR3 runs from the conserved cysteine through the conserved F or W. D genes are given only for firm matches. Expanded clones get a size class; other rows say once, few or many, or leave the size out.

size,V,J,D,DNA,CDR3
many,TRBV7-3,TRBJ1-6,-,TGTGCCAGCAGCCCCTCGGGCTCCTATAATTCACCCCTCCACTTT,CASSPSGSYNSPLHF
many,TRBV4-1,TRBJ1-2,-,TGCGCCAGCAGCCAAGCTCTGGCAGGTCGGAATGGCTACACCTTC,CASSQALAGRNGYTF
few,TRBV5-1,TRBJ2-2,-,TGCGCCAGCAGCTTATCGCGGGTGACCGGGGAGCTGTTTTTT,CASSLSRVTGELFF
few,TRBV4-1,TRBJ1-3,-,TGCGCCAGCAGCCAAGCTTACTTCGGAAACACCATATATTTT,CASSQAYFGNTIYF
few,TRBV7-9,TRBJ2-7,TRBD1,TGTGCCAGCAGCTTAGCGTGGACAGGGAGTTACGAGCAGTACTTC,CASSLAWTGSYEQYF
few,TRBV15,TRBJ2-5,-,TGTGCCACCAGCACCTTAGCGCAAGAGACCCAGTACTTC,CATSTLAQETQYF
-,TRBV4-1,TRBJ1-2,-,TGCGCCAGCAGCCAAGATCCCACCCTCAACTATGGCTACACCTTC,CASSQDPTLNYGYTF
many,TRBV10-1,TRBJ2-3,-,TGCGCGAGCAGTGTGGTTGCTCCCACAGATACGCAGTATTTT,CASSVVAPTDTQYF
few,TRBV5-4,TRBJ2-3,TRBD2,TGTGCCAGCAGCCCGATGGAGGGACTAGCGGGCGAAACAGATACGCAGTATTTT,CASSPMEGLAGETDTQYF
-,TRBV20-1,TRBJ2-3,-,TGCAGTGCTAGAGCTAGGGGGACCTTAGATACGCAGTATTTT,CSARARGTLDTQYF
many,TRBV5-6,TRBJ2-7,-,TGTGCCAGCAGCCACCCGGGGTCGCGCGAGCAGTACTTC,CASSHPGSREQYF
few,TRBV6-2/TRBV6-3,TRBJ1-3,TRBD1,TGTGCCAGCAGTGAACCGGGACAGGGATTCGGAAACACCATATATTTT,CASSEPGQGFGNTIYF
few,TRBV19,TRBJ1-2,TRBD1,TGTGCCTGCGGACAGGGGACGTTTGGCTACACCTTC,CACGQGTFGYTF
few,TRBV6-5,TRBJ1-2,TRBD1,TGTGCCAGCAGTTACTCCGAGGCAGGGGGCTATGGCTATGGCTACACCTTC,CASSYSEAGGYGYGYTF
many,TRBV7-9,TRBJ1-2,-,TGTGCCAGCAGCTTATCCACAGGGAATAACTATGGCTACACCTTC,CASSLSTGNNYGYTF
many,TRBV6-5,TRBJ2-1,TRBD2,TGTGCCAGCAGGAGAGAGACTAGCCCCTACAATGAGCAGTTCTTC,CASRRETSPYNEQFF
many,TRBV7-2,TRBJ2-3,-,TGTGCCAGCAGCTTCCGGACTGGCACAGATACGCAGTATTTT,CASSFRTGTDTQYF
-,TRBV20-1,TRBJ2-7,-,TGCAGTGCTAGAGGTCCCAGCGCGGTGGGCGAGCAGTACTTC,CSARGPSAVGEQYF
few,TRBV5-1,TRBJ2-2,-,TGCGCCAGCAGCCGGGACTCGGTTGCACTCGGGGAGCTGTTTTTT,CASSRDSVALGELFF
-,TRBV7-9,TRBJ1-2,TRBD1,TGTGCCAGCAGCCGCCGGACAGGGGGCGCGATAGATGGCTACACCTTC,CASSRRTGGAIDGYTF
many,TRBV28,TRBJ2-3,TRBD1,TGTGCCAGCAGTTTGGGACAGGGAAAAGATACGCAGTATTTT,CASSLGQGKDTQYF
-,TRBV11-2,TRBJ2-2,-,TGTGCCAGCAGACCTTTAACCAGGGTGAACACCGGGGAGCTGTTTTTT,CASRPLTRVNTGELFF
medium-sized,TRBV12-3/TRBV12-4,TRBJ1-1,TRBD1,TGTGCCAGCAGTGCATATTCGTCGGGACAGGAAGCTTTCTTT,CASSAYSSGQEAFF
many,TRBV27,TRBJ2-1,-,TGTGCCAGCAGTCCCCTGGTTACCAATGAGCAGTTCTTC,CASSPLVTNEQFF
many,TRBV5-1,TRBJ2-3,TRBD1,TGCGCCAGCAGCTTACAGGGGGCGGCAGATACGCAGTATTTT,CASSLQGAADTQYF
-,TRBV7-9,TRBJ2-7,-,TGTGCCAGCAGCTCCCGGGCCCTTACCGCACCTGTTATCAGCTGGTGGTACGAGCAGTACTTC,CASSSRALTAPVISWWYEQYF
-,TRBV6-1,TRBJ1-1,-,TGTGCCAGCAGCGACCAGATCAACACTGAAGCTTTCTTT,CASSDQINTEAFF
many,TRBV7-9,TRBJ2-1,TRBD2,TGTGCCAGCAGCTTTATAGGGACTAGCGGACGTAGCCTCTACAATGAGCAGTTCTTC,CASSFIGTSGRSLYNEQFF
many,TRBV7-2,TRBJ2-4,-,TGTGCCAGCAGCTTCCGCCGGGAAAACCGGTACATTCAGTACTTC,CASSFRRENRYIQYF
-,TRBV18,TRBJ1-5,-,TGTGCCAGCTCACGCACCGGGGCAGGGGATCAGCCCCAGCATTTT,CASSRTGAGDQPQHF
many,TRBV9,TRBJ1-6,-,TGTGCCAGCAGCGCCACAGGTTTCTCTCTGCTTTCACCCCTCCACTTT,CASSATGFSLLSPLHF
few,TRBV21-1,TRBJ1-3,-,TGTGCCAGCTCGGAAAGTGAGGGAAACACCATATATTTT,CASSESEGNTIYF
many,TRBV7-3,TRBJ2-5,-,TGTGCCAGCAGCTCCAATAGGGAAAAGACCCAGTACTTC,CASSSNREKTQYF
many,TRBV20-1,TRBJ1-3,-,TGCAGTGCAGTGGAGGGAACTGGAAACACCATATATTTT,CSAVEGTGNTIYF
many,TRBV4-3,TRBJ2-2,-,TGCGCCAGCAGCCAAGATCAGTACGGACCCAGCATGAACACCGGGGAGCTGTTTTTT,CASSQDQYGPSMNTGELFF
few,TRBV24-1,TRBJ2-3,-,TGTGCCACCAGTGATTATCAGGGGTCGACAGATACGCAGTATTTT,CATSDYQGSTDTQYF
few,TRBV28,TRBJ1-5,-,TGTGCCAGCAGTTTATATGATCAGCCCCAGCATTTT,CASSLYDQPQHF
few,TRBV7-8,TRBJ2-1,TRBD2,TGTGCCAGCAGCATACGGACTAGCGGGGGGGCGTCCTACAATGAGCAGTTCTTC,CASSIRTSGGASYNEQFF
many,TRBV5-1,TRBJ1-4,-,TGCGCCAGCAGCTTGGTGGCCTATGGGGGAACTAATGAAAAACTGTTTTTT,CASSLVAYGGTNEKLFF
many,TRBV20-1,TRBJ1-2,-,TGCAGTGCTAGAGAGGACAGAGACTATGGCTACACCTTC,CSAREDRDYGYTF
many,TRBV12-3/TRBV12-4,TRBJ2-4,-,TGTGCCAGCAGTTTACAACAGGGCCAAAACATTCAGTACTTC,CASSLQQGQNIQYF
many,TRBV6-1,TRBJ2-2,-,TGTGCCAGCAGTGTCTTTGGCGCCGGGGAGCTGTTTTTT,CASSVFGAGELFF
-,TRBV4-1,TRBJ2-3,TRBD1,TGCGCCAGCAGCCAAGATCCCGGACAGGCCTCTCAGGATACGCAGTATTTT,CASSQDPGQASQDTQYF
many,TRBV4-1,TRBJ2-4,-,TGCGCCAGCAGCCCCAGAATGATTATAGGGGGGGCCAAAAACATTCAGTACTTC,CASSPRMIIGGAKNIQYF
many,TRBV6-5,TRBJ2-7,-,TGTGCCGGATCCTACGAGCAGTACTTC,CAGSYEQYF
many,TRBV7-3,TRBJ2-1,-,TGTGCCAGCAGCCCCGGCTCCTACAATGAGCAGTTCTTC,CASSPGSYNEQFF
few,TRBV6-6,TRBJ2-7,-,TGTGCCAGCAGACTAGAGCGGCGGTCCTACGAGCAGTACTTC,CASRLERRSYEQYF
many,TRBV12-3/TRBV12-4,TRBJ1-5,-,TGTGCCAGCAGTCCGTCCGGGCAGGCAAATCAGCCCCAGCATTTT,CASSPSGQANQPQHF
many,TRBV12-3/TRBV12-4,TRBJ1-4,-,TGTGCCAGCAGTCCCTCGGGGTCTGGTGAAAAACTGTTTTTT,CASSPSGSGEKLFF
many,TRBV19,TRBJ2-7,-,TGTGCCAGTAGTAAGCAGTCGGGCTCCTACGAGCAGTACTTC,CASSKQSGSYEQYF